The clone carrying this T cell receptor beta chain showed up many times. Its antigen is unknown. The sample belongs to a study of T-cell reconstitution after alpha-beta-depleted transplantation in children. Study results and limitations: Expanded clones from the graft, numbering several hundred, reportedly supplied alpha-beta T cells about two months after transplant. Surviving recipient T cells and thymic progenitors produced the high day-60 TCRbeta diversity seen in some patients. By one year post-transplant, T-cell counts and diversity largely arose from T cells that were newly produced.

Unique molecular identifiers tagged the TCRbeta library. TCRdb re-derived calls from the PCR reads in MiXCR, one entry per CDR3 protein. The sample consists of around 490,000 distinct CDR3 sequences, about 10% of them appearing once. V lost 2 bases to trimming and J lost 5 bases, with 13 bases between them. The CDR3 is 15 amino acids. Looked up from germline, CDR1 is SGHDT and CDR2 is YYEEEE. The chain combines TRBV5-6 with TRBJ2-2, with TRBD1 as a possible D gene (6 bases). The starting material was PBMCs, mostly from graft donor cells, obtained 180 days after TCRalphabeta/CD19-depleted stem cell transplant. The receptor's source is a female patient between 2 and 15 years old who had a stem cell transplant for aplastic anemia, so the T cells may come from the graft donor. The CDR3 spells CASSLQGRRTGELFF. CDR3 sequence (DNA): TGTGCCAGCAGCTTACAGGGCAGGAGAACCGGGGAGCTGTTTTTT.